The 28 T cell receptor beta chains below come from one sample, sequenced in a study of CD8 T cells in ankylosing spondylitis. TCRdb ran MiXCR on the 5' RACE reads and lists one entry per CDR3 protein. The sample records approximately 110,000 distinct CDR3 sequences, less than 25% being singletons. The sample was synovial fluid, either unsorted or a sorted T cell fraction (not recorded which). The receptors shown here come from a male donor with ankylosing spondylitis.

The chain carries TRBV5-6 and TRBJ2-7; either TRBD1 or TRBD2 may supply D (5 bases each). Germline lookup yields CDR1 SGHDT and CDR2 YYEEEE. V shed 9 bases and J shed 2 bases, with 18 bases lying between them. This CDR3 has 14 amino acids. The CDR3 is CATWVWDPAYEQYV. In DNA, the CDR3 is TGTGCCACCTGGGTGTGGGACCCGGCCTACGAGCAGTACGTC.

The V gene is TRBV21-1, the J gene TRBJ2-5; the D call TRBD1 from the table was never checked on the DNA. TRBV21-1 is marked as a pseudogene. CDR3 length: 17 amino acids. The CDR3 reads CASSSLGGGQSKETQYF. CDR3 in DNA: TGTGCCAGCAGCTCCCTGGGAGGGGGGCAATCTAAGGAGACCCAGTACTTC.

The chain links TRBV20-1 to TRBJ2-3, with 7 bases that match TRBD2. After removal of 0 bases from V and 1 base from J, the junction contained 7 bases not matched to a gene. CDR1 and CDR2 from the germline V gene are DFQATT and SNEGSKA (reference sequence). This CDR3 contains 16 residues. CDR3 loop: CSARDLVTSGTDTQYF. CDR3 sequence (DNA): TGCAGTGCTAGAGATCTGGTTACTAGCGGCACAGATACGCAGTATTTT.

This clonotype was found a few times. The chain recombines TRBV7-8 with TRBJ2-2; D not certain. This CDR3 has 12 amino acids. V was trimmed by 10 bases and J by 7 bases, leaving 13 bases between them. The germline V gene has CDR1 SGHVS and CDR2 FQNEAQ. The CDR3: CATPSSGGELFF. The CDR3 DNA reads as TGTGCCACCCCCTCCTCGGGCGGGGAGCTGTTTTTT.

In this sample, this clonotype turned up a few times. V gene TRBV11-2 combines with J gene TRBJ1-2, with 9 nucleotides matching TRBD1. From germline, CDR1 is SGHAT and CDR2 FQNNGV. The CDR3 is made up of 16 amino acids. V dropped 1 base and J dropped 4; count of bases not matched to a gene: 7. The CDR3 spells CASSLVGTGRSYGYTF. CDR3 in DNA: TGTGCCAGCAGCTTAGTTGGGACAGGGAGGAGCTATGGCTACACCTTC. Combining the CDR3 with reference TRBV11-2 and TRBJ1-2 gives the whole variable domain EAGVAQSPRYKIIEKRQSVAFWCNPISGHATLYWYQQILGQGPKLLIQFQNNGVVDDSQLPKDRFSAERLKGVDSTLKIQPAKLEDSAVYLCASSLVGTGRSYGYTFGSGTRLTVV.

The chain links TRBV14 to TRBJ2-5; possible D gene TRBD2, 5 bases. The length of the CDR3 is 15 residues. Trimming stripped 4 bases from V and 2 bases from J, with 14 bases between. Germline V CDR1 and CDR2: SGHDN, FVKESK. CDR3 coding DNA: TGTGCCAGCAGCCCCGTCGGGAACCCTCAAGAGACCCAGTACTTC. Amino acid sequence: CASSPVGNPQETQYF.

The chain employs TRBV20-1 and TRBJ2-7; no definite D call. V shed 2 bases and J shed 3 bases, with 5 bases lying between them. The germline gives CDR1 DFQATT, CDR2 SNEGSKA (reference sequence). The CDR3 runs 11 residues. CDR3 in DNA: TGCAGTGCTAGACAGTTCTACGAGCAGTACTTC. Protein sequence: CSARQFYEQYF.

This clonotype was counted between two and nine times. The V gene is TRBV20-1, the J gene TRBJ1-4, with unresolved D. The germline V gene encodes CDR1 DFQATT and CDR2 SNEGSKA (reference sequence). This CDR3 is 19 amino acids long. The germline V and J ends were trimmed by 7 bases and 7 bases, with 34 bases remaining between them. CDR3 in amino acids: CSVPSGLQLRLTDGEKLFF. The DNA of the CDR3 is TGCAGTGTTCCATCCGGCCTTCAGTTACGACTCACAGACGGTGAAAAACTGTTTTTT.

Ten or more counts support this clonotype. This chain joins TRBV4-1 and TRBJ2-2, with no clear D. Germline CDR1 MGHRA, CDR2 YSYEKL. The CDR3 loop spans 16 amino acids. With 4 bases removed from V and 5 bases from J, the gap between germline ends came to 17 bases. CDR3 bases: TGCGCCAGCAGCCGAGACCCGGGCCTCCTGACCGGGGAGCTGTTTTTT. It encodes CASSRDPGLLTGELFF.

The chain couples TRBV5-1 to TRBJ1-6; no firm D call. This CDR3 spans 14 amino acids. Germline V gene data show CDR1 as SGHRS and CDR2 as YFSETQ. With 2 bases removed from V and 8 bases from J, the gap between germline ends came to 11 bases. The CDR3 coding sequence is TGCGCCAGCAGCTTTGCAAAAGCGGATTCACCCCTCCACTTT. Translation: CASSFAKADSPLHF.

This clonotype showed up many times. V gene TRBV3-1 combines with J gene TRBJ2-7; TRBD2 is a possible D gene (5 bases). V lost 0 bases to trimming and J lost 4 bases, with 19 bases between them. Germline loops: CDR1 LGHDT, CDR2 YNNKEL (reference sequence). The CDR3 runs 17 residues. The CDR3 DNA follows: TGTGCCAGCAGCCAAGAAATCCCCCGGGGAATAAGTTACGAGCAGTACTTC. It is translated as CASSQEIPRGISYEQYF.

The rearrangement links TRBV24-1 to TRBJ1-1; 11 bases agree with TRBD1. Germline loops: CDR1 KGHDR, CDR2 SFDVKD. V lost 5 bases to trimming and J lost 5 bases; unmatched junction nucleotides: 3. The CDR3 covers 14 residues. CDR3 nucleotides: TGTGCCACCAGTGGGACAGGGGGCCCAACTGAAGCTTTCTTT. Translating it yields CATSGTGGPTEAFF.

V usage is TRBV29-1 and J usage is TRBJ1-2; D is unclear. This CDR3 is built from 12 residues. The germline gives CDR1 SQVTM, CDR2 ANQGSEA. Trimming pared 3 bases from V and 5 bases from J, leaving 10 bases between. The CDR3 DNA reads as TGCAGCGTTGATTTTGGTTTTTATGGCTACACCTTC. Protein sequence: CSVDFGFYGYTF.

This clonotype was seen many times. This chain joins TRBV15 and TRBJ2-2; D uncertain. This CDR3 has 15 amino acids. Germline CDR1 LNHNV, CDR2 YYDKDF (reference sequence). The ends were cut back, 0 bases at V and 5 bases at J, with 10 bases in the middle. CDR3 nucleotide sequence: TGTGCCACCAGCAGAGATCTAGGGTTAACCGGGGAGCTGTTTTTT. This sequence encodes CATSRDLGLTGELFF.

The chain employs TRBV20-1 and TRBJ1-1, with D perhaps matching TRBD1 (5 bases). Germline lookup yields CDR1 DFQATT and CDR2 SNEGSKA (reference sequence). This CDR3 has 12 amino acids. The ends were cut back, 8 bases at V and 4 bases at J, with 14 bases in the middle. CDR3 nucleotide sequence: TGCAGTCCGCGGGGCCGGGCCACTGAAGCTTTCTTT. Translated, it gives CSPRGRATEAFF.

This clonotype has a handful of counts. The chain links TRBV5-1 to TRBJ2-1, with 9 bases matching TRBD1. This CDR3 has 15 residues. The J segment lost 2 bases and the V segment lost 6 bases, leaving 6 bases of the junction unmatched. Looked up from germline, CDR1 is SGHRS and CDR2 is YFSETQ. The CDR3 reads CASMQGQGTYNEQFF. As DNA, the CDR3 is TGCGCCAGCATGCAAGGACAGGGGACCTACAATGAGCAGTTCTTC. The full variable domain, rest sourced from reference TRBV5-1 and TRBJ2-1, is KAGVTQTPRYLIKTRGQQVTLSCSPISGHRSVSWYQQTPGQGLQFLFEYFSETQRNKGNFPGRFSGRQFSNSRSEMNVSTLELGDSALYLCASMQGQGTYNEQFFGPGTRLTVL.

The chain joins TRBV12-5 to TRBJ2-2, with D possibly being TRBD1 or TRBD2 (5 bases each). This CDR3 has 17 amino acids. CDR1 and CDR2 (germline): LGHNT, FRNRAP. Trimming took off 2 bases at V and 8 bases at J, with 21 bases between the two ends. The CDR3 region has the DNA TGTGCTAGTGGTTTGCTCACCGGGACCACCTCCCCGGGGGAGCTGTTTTTT. Protein sequence: CASGLLTGTTSPGELFF.

The chain uses TRBV7-8 and TRBJ1-1, with no clear D. CDR1 and CDR2 (germline): SGHVS, FQNEAQ. Trimming took off 5 bases at V and 5 bases at J, with 12 bases between the two ends. The CDR3 totals 13 residues. The CDR3 DNA reads as TGTGCCAGCAGCCCCACCAGGTTGACTGAAGCTTTCTTT. Amino acids: CASSPTRLTEAFF.

The V call is TRBV3-1, the J call TRBJ2-1; D gene ambiguous. Germline CDR1 reads LGHDT; CDR2 reads YNNKEL (reference sequence). The CDR3 is 16 amino acids. V lost 1 base and J lost 5, with 15 bases in between. CDR3 coding DNA: TGTGCCAGCAGCCAAGGTCCCAGCTTTTACGACAATGAGCAGTTCTTC. This encodes CASSQGPSFYDNEQFF.

This clonotype was seen many times. The CDR3 DNA reads TGCAGTGCCCACCCCGCGGGACTAGCGGGAGGGGGGGATACGCAGTATTTT. It codes for CSAHPAGLAGGGDTQYF. The J gene is TRBJ2-3, the V gene TRBV20-1; 16 bases are a match to TRBD2. V was pared by 6 bases and J by 6 bases, with 12 bases of the junction left unmatched. Germline CDR1 DFQATT, CDR2 SNEGSKA (reference sequence). This CDR3 region has 17 residues.

The J gene is TRBJ1-1, the V gene TRBV5-1; D not resolved. The V end was cut by 1 base, the J end by 1 base, with 8 bases between. The germline CDR1 and CDR2 sequences are SGHRS and YFSETQ. The CDR3 extends over 14 amino acids. The CDR3 loop reads CASSLWQPNTEAFF. CDR3 nucleotides: TGCGCCAGCAGCTTGTGGCAACCGAACACTGAAGCTTTCTTT.

This clonotype was picked up a small number of times. The CDR3, as DNA: TGTGCCAGCAGTTTAGAACAGGGCTTGGGCGGTGGGGCCAACGTCCTGACTTTC. Protein: CASSLEQGLGGGANVLTF. The chain couples TRBV12-3 or TRBV12-4 to TRBJ2-6; weak D call: TRBD1 (6 bases). This CDR3 is 18 amino acids long. V dropped 1 base and J dropped 3 bases, with 16 bases sitting between them.

In this sample, this clonotype turned up once. This rearrangement joins TRBV24-1 to TRBJ2-3, with TRBD1 matching over 9 bases. The germline V gene encodes CDR1 KGHDR and CDR2 SFDVKD. V trimming: 2 bases; J trimming: 0 bases; junction bases outside the gene matches: 8. The CDR3 is 18 amino acids. For the CDR3, the DNA is TGTGCCACCAGTGATTCCACAGGGGGCGGAATTAGCACAGATACGCAGTATTTT. Translation: CATSDSTGGGISTDTQYF.

The chain uses TRBV10-3 and TRBJ1-1, with 7 nucleotides matching TRBD1. Germline CDR1 is ENHRY and CDR2 is SYGVKD. CDR3 length: 14 amino acids. J gave up 5 bases and V 8 bases, and 11 bases lay outside the gene matches. For the CDR3, the DNA is TGTGCCATCTCACAAACAGGGGAGCGTACTGAAGCTTTCTTT. Amino acids: CAISQTGERTEAFF.

This clonotype was counted many times. The chain is built from TRBV30 and TRBJ1-2; D perhaps matches TRBD1 (5 bases). Per the germline V gene, CDR1 is GTSNPN and CDR2 is SVGIG (reference sequence). This CDR3 contains 13 residues. Trimming pared 1 base from V and 3 bases from J, leaving 9 bases between. CDR3: CAWSAGTHYGYTF. Here the CDR3 DNA reads TGTGCCTGGAGTGCCGGGACCCACTATGGCTACACCTTC. Complete variable domain (other parts from reference TRBV30 and TRBJ1-2): SQTIHQWPATLVQPVGSPLSLECTVEGTSNPNLYWYRQAAGRGLQLLFYSVGIGQISSEVPQNLSASRPQDRQFILSSKKLLLSDSGFYLCAWSAGTHYGYTFGSGTRLTVV.

This clonotype has a count of ten or more. The chain combines TRBV20-1 with TRBJ2-7, with 10 bases that match TRBD1. Germline V lookup: CDR1 DFQATT, CDR2 SNEGSKA (reference sequence). Trimming removed 4 bases from V and 5 bases from J; junction bases left unmatched: 5. CDR3 length equals 13 residues. In nucleotides, the CDR3 is TGCAGTGCTATGGGACAGGGGTACGACGAGCAGTACGTC. Its protein is CSAMGQGYDEQYV.

This chain links TRBV2 with TRBJ2-3; possibly TRBD1 or TRBD2 for D (5 bases each). The CDR3 has 17 amino acids. The germline CDR1 and CDR2 sequences are SNHLY and FYNNEI. V was pared by 8 bases and J by 0 bases, with 21 bases between. The CDR3: CASESAPGATSTDTQYF. The DNA for the CDR3 is TGTGCCAGCGAATCCGCCCCCGGGGCTACTAGCACAGATACGCAGTATTTT.

V usage is TRBV29-1 and J usage is TRBJ2-1; D ambiguous. The CDR3 extends over 16 amino acids. The ends were cut back, 3 bases at V and 0 bases at J, with 15 bases in the middle. Germline V gene lookup returns CDR1 SQVTM and CDR2 ANQGSEA. CDR3 DNA: TGCAGCGTTGAGGTGGGTCTTGGTAGCTCCTACAATGAGCAGTTCTTC. Protein sequence: CSVEVGLGSSYNEQFF.